These 8 T cell receptor beta chains came from one sample sequenced in a study of blood T cell repertoires in COVID-19. Clones were sequenced by immunoSEQ multiplex PCR, and TCRdb holds only the in-frame ones, with some missing. The table shows hundreds of thousands of clones, with around 85% occurring only once. The sequencing input was PBMCs or T cells enriched from blood (not recorded which). Receptors were obtained from a woman aged 45-65 years with acute COVID-19.

The J gene is TRBJ2-1, the V gene TRBV9, with TRBD2 matching over 11 bases. This CDR3 contains 16 residues. The germline gives CDR1 SGDLS, CDR2 YYNGEE. V dropped 2 bases and J dropped 7; count of bases not matched to a gene: 8. This CDR3 is CASSVLAGGPRNEQFF. CDR3 nucleotide sequence: TGTGCCAGCAGCGTCCTAGCGGGGGGCCCCCGGAATGAGCAGTTCTTC.

The chain employs TRBV30 and TRBJ2-1; D might be TRBD2 (6 bases). Trimming shortened V by 2 bases and J by 3 bases, and 11 bases separated the two germline ends. Looked up from germline, CDR1 is GTSNPN and CDR2 is SVGIG (reference sequence). This CDR3 region has 14 residues. CDR3 amino acids: CAWSRRGLYNEQFF. CDR3 coding DNA: TGTGCCTGGAGTAGGAGGGGCCTCTACAATGAGCAGTTCTTC.

The chain carries TRBV30 and TRBJ1-1, with D possibly matching TRBD1 (6 bases). V shed 8 bases and J shed 5 bases, with 18 bases lying between them. The CDR3 is made up of 13 amino acids. From germline, CDR1 is GTSNPN and CDR2 SVGIG (reference sequence). The CDR3 protein is CAKGGPLRTEAFF. The CDR3 nucleotides are TGTGCCAAAGGGGGTCCCTTAAGGACTGAAGCTTTCTTT.

This chain uses TRBV12-5 with TRBJ2-5; D possibly corresponds to TRBD1 (6 bases). Trimming removed 0 bases at V and 4 bases at J, with 15 bases between. Germline loops: CDR1 LGHNT, CDR2 FRNRAP. CDR3 length equals 16 residues. The CDR3 is CASGLVIGQGLETQYF. The CDR3 DNA reads TGTGCTAGTGGTTTGGTAATTGGTCAGGGGTTAGAGACCCAGTACTTC.

The chain joins TRBV7-2 to TRBJ2-1; D is perhaps TRBD2 (5 bases). This CDR3 has 11 amino acids. Germline CDR1 SGHTA, CDR2 FQGNSA. V was shortened by 4 bases and J by 9 bases, with 7 bases between the two germline ends. CDR3 region: CASSSRGEQFF. Here the CDR3 DNA reads TGTGCCAGCAGCTCTCGGGGTGAGCAGTTCTTC.

A word on this clone: Other DNA sequences in this sample translate to the same CDR3. The genes are TRBV24-1 and TRBJ1-5; D not resolved. Germline CDR1 KGHDR, CDR2 SFDVKD. Trimming removed 3 bases at V and 5 bases at J, with 4 bases between. This CDR3 region has 12 residues. CDR3 bases: TGTGCCACCAGTGATGGAGATCAGCCCCAGCATTTT. Protein sequence: CATSDGDQPQHF.

This clone was found once. V gene TRBV6-4 combines with J gene TRBJ2-7, with a weak D call TRBD2 (7 bases). Germline lookup yields CDR1 MRHNA and CDR2 SNTAGT. Trimming pared 7 bases from V and 5 bases from J, leaving 15 bases between. The CDR3 loop spans 13 amino acids. The CDR3 sequence is CASKGGGEHEQYF. In DNA, the CDR3 is TGTGCCAGCAAAGGGGGAGGGGAGCACGAGCAGTACTTC.

The rearrangement joins TRBV7-2 to TRBJ2-5; 8 positions match TRBD1. CDR3 size: 15 residues. With V trimmed by 2 bases and J by 4 bases, 6 bases remained unmatched. Per germline, CDR1 SGHTA and CDR2 FQGNSA. The CDR3 here is CASSLSGTGGETQYF. The CDR3, as DNA: TGTGCCAGCAGCTTAAGTGGGACAGGAGGAGAGACCCAGTACTTC.